This T cell receptor beta chain is drawn from a study of cytomegalovirus exposure and HLA in healthy donors. Study findings and constraints: The authors assumed roughly uniform sequencing depth across donors for presence/absence analyses. Association of under 20,000 TCR beta sequences with HLA alleles was found at 0.05 false discovery rate in a later analysis. Sequences of the TCR beta chain were said to predict the HLA-A and HLA-B alleles of most subjects accurately. Earlier analysis found most TCR beta V segments productive about 90% or about 30% of the time.

This clone occurred once. Its matching antigen is unknown. The PCR had 60 Vbeta and 13 Jbeta primers. Sequenced by immunoSEQ multiplex PCR; TCRdb stores in-frame clones only, minus some. The sample consists of about 94,000 clones, roughly 80% of them appearing once. The V and J ends lost 1 base and 7 bases, in that order; junction bases with no gene match: 11. Germline V gene sequence: CDR1 SGHRS, CDR2 YFSETQ. The CDR3 consists of 16 residues. The rearrangement joins TRBV5-1 to TRBJ2-1, with 7 bases that match TRBD1. Specimen: PBMCs. The TCR originated in a human donor in good health. In DNA form, the CDR3 reads TGCGCCAGCAGCTTGATTCCTGCGACAGGGCGGAATGAGCAGTTCTTC. It specifies CASSLIPATGRNEQFF.